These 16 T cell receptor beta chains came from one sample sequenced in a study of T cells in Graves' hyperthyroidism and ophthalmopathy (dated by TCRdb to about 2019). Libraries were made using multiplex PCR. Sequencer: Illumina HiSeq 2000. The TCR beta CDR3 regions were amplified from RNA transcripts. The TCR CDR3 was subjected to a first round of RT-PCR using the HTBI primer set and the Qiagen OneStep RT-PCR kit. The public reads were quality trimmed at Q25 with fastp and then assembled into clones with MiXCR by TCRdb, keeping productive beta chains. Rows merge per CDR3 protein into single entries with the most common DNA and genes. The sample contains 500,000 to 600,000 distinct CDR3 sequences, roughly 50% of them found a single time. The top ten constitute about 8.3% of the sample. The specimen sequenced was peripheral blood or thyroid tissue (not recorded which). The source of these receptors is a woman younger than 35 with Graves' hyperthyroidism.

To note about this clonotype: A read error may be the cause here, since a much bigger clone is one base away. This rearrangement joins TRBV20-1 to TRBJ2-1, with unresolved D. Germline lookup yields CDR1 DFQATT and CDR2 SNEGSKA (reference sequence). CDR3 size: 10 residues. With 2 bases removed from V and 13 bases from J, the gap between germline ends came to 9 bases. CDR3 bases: TGCAGTGCTAGACAAAACATTCAGTTCTTC. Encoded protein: CSARQNIQFF.

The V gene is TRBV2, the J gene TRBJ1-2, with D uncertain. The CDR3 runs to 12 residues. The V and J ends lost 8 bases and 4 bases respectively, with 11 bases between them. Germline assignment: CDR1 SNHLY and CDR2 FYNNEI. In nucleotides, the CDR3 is TGTGCCAGCTTGACGGGCCCCTATGGCTACACCTTC. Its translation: CASLTGPYGYTF.

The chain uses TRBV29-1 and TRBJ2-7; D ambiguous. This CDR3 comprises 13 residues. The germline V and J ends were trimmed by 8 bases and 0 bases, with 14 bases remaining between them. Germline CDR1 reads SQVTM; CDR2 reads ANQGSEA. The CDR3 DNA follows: TGCAGCAGTGAAGAACCCAGCTCCTACGAGCAGTACTTC. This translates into CSSEEPSSYEQYF.

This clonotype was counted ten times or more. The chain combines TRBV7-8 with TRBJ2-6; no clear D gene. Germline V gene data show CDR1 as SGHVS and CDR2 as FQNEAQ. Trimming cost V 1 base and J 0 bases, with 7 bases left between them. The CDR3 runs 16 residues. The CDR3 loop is CASSLGARSGANVLTF. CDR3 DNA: TGTGCCAGCAGCTTAGGGGCCCGCTCTGGGGCCAACGTCCTGACTTTC. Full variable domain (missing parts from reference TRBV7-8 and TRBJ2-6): GAGVSQSPRYKVAKRGQDVALRCDPISGHVSLFWYQQALGQGPEFLTYFQNEAQLDKSGLPSDRFFAERPEGSVSTLKIQRTQQEDSAVYLCASSLGARSGANVLTFGAGSRLTVL.

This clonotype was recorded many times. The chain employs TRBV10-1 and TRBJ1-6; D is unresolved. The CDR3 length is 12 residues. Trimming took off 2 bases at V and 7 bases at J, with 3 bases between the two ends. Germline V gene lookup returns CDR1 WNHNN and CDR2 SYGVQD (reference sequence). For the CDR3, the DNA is TGCGCCAGCAGTGAGGGAAATTCACCCCTCCACTTT. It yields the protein CASSEGNSPLHF.

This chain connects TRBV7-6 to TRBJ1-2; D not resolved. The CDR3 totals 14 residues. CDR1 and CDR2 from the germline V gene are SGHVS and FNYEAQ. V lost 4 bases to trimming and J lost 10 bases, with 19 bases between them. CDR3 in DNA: TGTGCCAGCAGCTCTGGGAGGGAGACCAGTTACTACACCTTC. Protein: CASSSGRETSYYTF.

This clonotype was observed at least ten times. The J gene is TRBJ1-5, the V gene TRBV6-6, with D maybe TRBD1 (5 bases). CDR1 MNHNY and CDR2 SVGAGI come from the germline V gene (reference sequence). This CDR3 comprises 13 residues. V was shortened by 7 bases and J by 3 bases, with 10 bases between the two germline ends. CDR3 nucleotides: TGTGCCAGCACTCGACAGCACAATCAGCCCCAGCATTTT. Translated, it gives CASTRQHNQPQHF.

The CDR3, as DNA: TGTGCCAGCAGCATTGGACAGGGGGCGTACCAAGAGACCCAGTACTTC. As protein: CASSIGQGAYQETQYF. The chain combines TRBV7-8 with TRBJ2-7, with TRBD1 matching 11 bases. TRBJ2-5 explains the end of the DNA better; the J call may be wrong. CDR3 length: 16 residues. Looked up from germline, CDR1 is SGHVS and CDR2 is FQNEAQ.

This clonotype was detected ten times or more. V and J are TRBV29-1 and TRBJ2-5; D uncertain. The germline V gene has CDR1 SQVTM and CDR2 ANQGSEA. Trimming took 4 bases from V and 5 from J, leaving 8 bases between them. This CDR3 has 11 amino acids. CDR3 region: CSVVLVETQYF. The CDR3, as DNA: TGCAGCGTTGTCTTAGTTGAGACCCAGTACTTC.

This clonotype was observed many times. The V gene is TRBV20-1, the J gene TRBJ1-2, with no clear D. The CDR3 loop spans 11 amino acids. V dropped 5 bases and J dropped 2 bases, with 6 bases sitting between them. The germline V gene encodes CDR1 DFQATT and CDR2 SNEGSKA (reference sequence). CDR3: CSAPRNYGYTF. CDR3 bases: TGCAGTGCTCCAAGAAACTATGGCTACACCTTC.

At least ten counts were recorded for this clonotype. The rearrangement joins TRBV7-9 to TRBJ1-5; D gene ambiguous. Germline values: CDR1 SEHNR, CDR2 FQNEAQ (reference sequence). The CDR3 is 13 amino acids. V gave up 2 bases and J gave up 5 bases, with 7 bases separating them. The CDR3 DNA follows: TGTGCCAGCAGCTTATCTACAGATCAGCCCCAGCATTTT. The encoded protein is CASSLSTDQPQHF.

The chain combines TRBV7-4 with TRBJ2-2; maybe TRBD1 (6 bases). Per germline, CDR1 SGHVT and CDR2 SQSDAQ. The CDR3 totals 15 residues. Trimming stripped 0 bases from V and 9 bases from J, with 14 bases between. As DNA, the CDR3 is TGTGCCAGCAGCTTAGCGGTCGTGTGGGACAGGGAGCTGTTTTTT. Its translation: CASSLAVVWDRELFF.

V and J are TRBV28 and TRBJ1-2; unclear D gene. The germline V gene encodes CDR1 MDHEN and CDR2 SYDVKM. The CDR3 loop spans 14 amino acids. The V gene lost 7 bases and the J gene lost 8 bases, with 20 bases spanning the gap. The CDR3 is CASIQPAGLRGYTF. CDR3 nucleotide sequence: TGTGCCAGCATCCAACCGGCAGGCTTAAGAGGCTACACCTTC.

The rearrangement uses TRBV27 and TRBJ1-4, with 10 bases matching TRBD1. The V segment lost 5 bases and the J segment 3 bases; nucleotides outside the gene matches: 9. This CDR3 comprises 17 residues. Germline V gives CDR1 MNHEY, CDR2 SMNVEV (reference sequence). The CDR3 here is CASSHTRTGGANEKLFF. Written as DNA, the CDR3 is TGTGCCAGCAGTCACACCCGGACAGGGGGTGCTAATGAAAAACTGTTTTTT.

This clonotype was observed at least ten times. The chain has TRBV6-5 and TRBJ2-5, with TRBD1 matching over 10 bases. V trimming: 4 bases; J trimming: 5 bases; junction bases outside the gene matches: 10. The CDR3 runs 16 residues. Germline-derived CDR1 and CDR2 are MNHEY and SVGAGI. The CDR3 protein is CASSFLGQGLRETQYF. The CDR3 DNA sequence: TGTGCCAGCAGTTTCCTGGGACAGGGGTTGCGGGAGACCCAGTACTTC.

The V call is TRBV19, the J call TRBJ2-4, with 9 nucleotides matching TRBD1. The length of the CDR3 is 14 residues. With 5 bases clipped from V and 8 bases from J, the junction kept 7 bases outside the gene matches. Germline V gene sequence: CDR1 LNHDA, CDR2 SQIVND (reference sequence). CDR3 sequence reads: CASSLTGGEDIQYF. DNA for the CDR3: TGTGCCAGTAGTCTGACAGGGGGGGAGGACATTCAGTACTTC.